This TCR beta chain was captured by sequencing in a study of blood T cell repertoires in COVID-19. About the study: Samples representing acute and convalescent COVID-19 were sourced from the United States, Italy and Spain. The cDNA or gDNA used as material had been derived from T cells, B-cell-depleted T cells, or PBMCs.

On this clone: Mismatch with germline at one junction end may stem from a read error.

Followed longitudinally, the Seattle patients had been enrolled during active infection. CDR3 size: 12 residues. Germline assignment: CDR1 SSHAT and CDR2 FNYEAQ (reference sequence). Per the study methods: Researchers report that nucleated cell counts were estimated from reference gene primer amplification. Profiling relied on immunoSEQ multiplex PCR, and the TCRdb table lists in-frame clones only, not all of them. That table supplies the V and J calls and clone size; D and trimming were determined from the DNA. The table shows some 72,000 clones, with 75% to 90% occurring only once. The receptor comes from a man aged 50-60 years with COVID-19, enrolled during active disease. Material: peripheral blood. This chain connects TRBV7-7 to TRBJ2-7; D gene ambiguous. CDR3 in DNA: TGTGCTAGCAGCTTAGATGGAGCCGAGCAGTACTTC. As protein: CASSLDGAEQYF. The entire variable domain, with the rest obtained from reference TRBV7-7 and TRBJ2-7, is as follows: GAGVSQSPRYKVTKRGQDVTLRCDPISSHATLYWYQQALGQGPEFLTYFNYEAQPDKSGLPSDRFSAERPEGSISTLTIQRTEQRDSAMYRCASSLDGAEQYFGPGTRLTVT.